The present TCR beta chain was sequenced within a study of identical twins. Study findings and constraints: Clonotypes of the beta chain that were abundant in cord blood carried fewer insertions (memory repertoires showed none). Instead of following the same donors, the conclusions were based on cross-sectional statistical analysis.

A universal primer site came from template switching; cDNA carried unique molecular identifiers. MiXCR, run by TCRdb on the 5' RACE reads, gives a single entry per CDR3 protein. The profile covers hundreds of thousands of distinct CDR3 sequences, with roughly an eighth appearing a single time and just over 7% taken by the ten largest. This clonotype was picked up a small number of times. Its specificity is unknown. J was trimmed by 1 base and V by 4 bases; bases with no gene match: 7. Looked up from germline, CDR1 is SEHNR and CDR2 is FQNEAQ (reference sequence). The CDR3 loop spans 17 amino acids. Healthy Caucasians made up all donors. The sample was also linked to a second study, of yellow fever vaccine responses in identical twins.

The origin of this receptor is a woman between 18 and 29 years old in good health. The specimen sequenced was CD8+ T cells sorted from blood. This chain uses TRBV7-9 with TRBJ2-2, with 9 bases lining up with TRBD1. The CDR3 nucleotides are TGTGCCAGCAGCTCCGGAGACAGGGGGTGGAACACCGGGGAGCTGTTTTTT. Amino acids: CASSSGDRGWNTGELFF.